This TCR beta chain was recovered during a study of T cell responses to AZD1222 COVID-19 vaccine. Overall study context: Pooled in the analysis were second doses at about 4 or about 12 weeks.

The method was immunoSEQ multiplex PCR; TCRdb's version includes in-frame clones alone and lacks a portion of them. This table has about 100,000 clones, about 85% appearing once. Regarding this clone: No antigen is known for it.

The study, taken as a whole, reports: Clonal diversity may have been underestimated, and the donors were mostly white British, with more females than males.

The source material was peripheral blood, sampled on day 0 of AZD1222 vaccination. The clonotype was recovered from an adult in good health.

The CDR3 protein is CASSEAGRGWNEQFF. The DNA of the CDR3 is TGTGCCAGCAGTGAAGCGGGAAGGGGTTGGAATGAGCAGTTCTTC. The genes are TRBV6-4 and TRBJ2-1; 7 positions agree with TRBD2. V shed 3 bases and J 7 bases; nucleotides not matched to a gene: 9. CDR3 length equals 15 residues. The germline gives CDR1 MRHNA, CDR2 SNTAGT.